This T cell receptor (beta chain) was identified in a study of blood T cell repertoires in COVID-19 (dated by TCRdb to 2020 to 2021). Regarding the complete study: Samples from collaborators originated in the United States, Italy and Spain and spanned both the acute and convalescent phases of COVID-19. The prospective study material was composed of cDNA or gDNA derived from T cells, B-cell-depleted T cells, or PBMCs. Deeply sampled blood TCRbeta repertoires from subjects exposed to, actively infected with, or recovered from COVID-19 were included in the dataset. The repertoires were released in a freely available public database meant as a resource for research on the immune response to SARS-CoV-2. Samples came from the ongoing ImmuneRACE study (first 160 participants) plus 1,254 subjects from 6 global collaborators. A de-identified subject ID, COVID-19 status, age in years and sex were almost always included in the sample metadata. HLA class I and class II types, where available, came from metadata supplied by the sample provider rather than from assay-based typing. Overall study results and their limits: The quantity of clinical and demographic metadata differed by source and by participant and was supplied without curation.

Points on this clone: Its specific antigen is unknown. No clone much larger than this one lies a single base away; base qualities are absent.

The immunoSEQ Assay, a bias-controlled multiplex PCR, was used to amplify TCRbeta CDR3 regions from genomic DNA. From the authors' description of their analysis: Nucleated cell counts per sample were estimated from amplification of reference gene primers within the assay. To quantify the absolute abundance of each unique TCRbeta CDR3 rearrangement, sequence reads were collapsed and filtered. For each sample, productive Simpson clonality was calculated by taking the square root of Simpson's diversity index across productive rearrangements. TCRdb limited this immuneACCESS table to in-frame rearrangements with V and J called. A share of clones is missing; checked studies link under half to unresolved V genes, and the rest is unexplained. V, J and clone size reflect that table, while D and trimming were determined from the DNA. The sample table contains 180,000 or so clones; only one count was recorded for over 70% of them. The biggest ten clones account for around 6.7% of the sample.

In Seattle, one collaborating source enrolled patients while the infection was active and tracked those patients longitudinally over the course of disease. Whole blood was collected in K2EDTA tubes by collaborating institutions according to the institutions' own protocols. For TCRbeta analysis, collaborators shipped samples in one of three forms: frozen whole blood, isolated PBMCs, or DNA extracted from either of those sample types. Per the germline V gene (reference sequence), SEHNR is the CDR1 and FQNEAQ is the CDR2. Taken from cysteine to phenylalanine, the CDR3 has 15 residues. The kept DNA is CDR3 alone, 45 bases in frame from the first base. Germline trimming: 3 bases from V, 2 bases from J; junction bases outside gene matches: 6.

The receptor was derived from a woman between 40 and 50 years old with COVID-19, enrolled during active disease. The sample comprised peripheral blood. The chain couples TRBV7-9 to TRBJ2-7, with 8 central nucleotides matching TRBD1. In nucleotide form, the sequence is TGTGCCAGCAGCTTTGCCGGGACAGGAACCTACGAGCAGTACTTC. Its translation is CASSFAGTGTYEQYF.